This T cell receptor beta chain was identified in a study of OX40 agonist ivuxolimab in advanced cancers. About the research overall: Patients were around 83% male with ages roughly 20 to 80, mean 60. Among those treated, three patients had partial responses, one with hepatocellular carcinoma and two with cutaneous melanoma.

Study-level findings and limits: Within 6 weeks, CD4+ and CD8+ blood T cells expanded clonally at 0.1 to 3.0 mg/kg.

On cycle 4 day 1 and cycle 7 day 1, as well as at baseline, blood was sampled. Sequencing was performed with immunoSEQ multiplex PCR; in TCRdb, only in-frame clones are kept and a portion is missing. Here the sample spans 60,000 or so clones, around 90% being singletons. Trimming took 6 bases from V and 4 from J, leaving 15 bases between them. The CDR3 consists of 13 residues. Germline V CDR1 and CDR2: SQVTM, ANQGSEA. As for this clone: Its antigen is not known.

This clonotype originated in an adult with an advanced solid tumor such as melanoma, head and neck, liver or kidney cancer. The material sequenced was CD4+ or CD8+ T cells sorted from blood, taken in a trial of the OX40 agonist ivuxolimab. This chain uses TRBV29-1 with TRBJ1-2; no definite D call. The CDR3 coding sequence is TGCAGCGTCCCCTCCCCCGGCTTCTATGGCTACACCTTC. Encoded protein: CSVPSPGFYGYTF.